This passage covers 12 T cell receptor beta chains from one sample sequenced in a study of long-term antiretroviral therapy in people with HIV. A v3.0 immunoSEQ assay was performed at survey level. Profiling relied on immunoSEQ multiplex PCR, and the TCRdb table lists in-frame clones only, not all of them. This sample has about 39,000 clones; roughly 90% occur once, and the top ten carry less than 4.5%. The sample in question was unsorted PBMCs, obtained 1.2 years after starting antiretroviral therapy. The source is a woman in her 50s with HIV.

The chain uses TRBV7-2 and TRBJ2-7; D might be TRBD2 (7 bases). The germline V gene encodes CDR1 SGHTA and CDR2 FQGNSA. The CDR3 length is 15 residues. Deletions cut 1 base from V and 1 base from J, with 11 bases between. The CDR3 here is CASSLDGGPSYEQYF. The CDR3 DNA reads TGTGCCAGCAGCTTAGACGGGGGGCCATCCTACGAGCAGTACTTC.

This rearrangement joins TRBV15 to TRBJ2-5; 10 nucleotides align to TRBD1. CDR3 length: 21 residues. Per the germline V gene, CDR1 is LNHNV and CDR2 is YYDKDF (reference sequence). J lost 1 base, V lost 0 bases, and 17 bases had no gene match. The CDR3 sequence: CATSRDYRDRGRRVIQETQYF. The CDR3 DNA sequence: TGTGCCACCAGCAGAGATTACCGGGACAGGGGAAGGCGGGTTATCCAAGAGACCCAGTACTTC. Complete variable domain (other parts from reference TRBV15 and TRBJ2-5): DAMVIQNPRYQVTQFGKPVTLSCSQTLNHNVMYWYQQKSSQAPKLLFHYYDKDFNNEADTPDNFQSRRPNTSFCFLDIRSPGLGDTAMYLCATSRDYRDRGRRVIQETQYFGPGTRLLVL.

This chain links TRBV19 with TRBJ2-5; TRBD1 might be the D (6 bases). Trimming removed 4 bases from V and 1 base from J, with 16 bases in between. The germline gives CDR1 LNHDA, CDR2 SQIVND (reference sequence). This CDR3 has 16 residues. The CDR3 here is CASSRESRGPQETQYF. CDR3 coding DNA: TGTGCCAGTAGTAGAGAGTCCAGGGGACCCCAAGAGACCCAGTACTTC.

V usage is TRBV29-1 and J usage is TRBJ1-3; D unclear. CDR1 SQVTM and CDR2 ANQGSEA come from the germline V gene. CDR3 length: 12 residues. Trimming stripped 4 bases from V and 8 bases from J, with 12 bases between. The CDR3 DNA follows: TGCAGCGTTGTCTCGCGACGGGACACCATATATTTT. It yields the protein CSVVSRRDTIYF. The variable domain in full, completed from reference TRBV29-1 and TRBJ1-3, reads SAVISQKPSRDICQRGTSLTIQCQVDSQVTMMFWYRQQPGQSLTLIATANQGSEATYESGFVIDKFPISRPNLTFSTLTVSNMSPEDSSIYLCSVVSRRDTIYFGEGSWLTVV.

The chain recombines TRBV29-1 with TRBJ1-1; D is perhaps TRBD1 (5 bases). This CDR3 has 13 amino acids. CDR1 SQVTM and CDR2 ANQGSEA come from the germline V gene. Deletions cut 7 bases from V and 5 bases from J, with 17 bases between. The chain's CDR3 is CSAKKGVGTEAFF. The CDR3 nucleotides read TGCAGCGCCAAAAAAGGGGTAGGGACTGAAGCTTTCTTT.

The DNA for the CDR3 is TGCGCCAGCAGCCCTACTAGCGGGGCCCACAATGAGCAGTTCTTC. Its protein is CASSPTSGAHNEQFF. The V and J genes are TRBV4-3 and TRBJ2-1; 10 nucleotides align to TRBD2. The ends lost 4 bases at V and 5 bases at J; junction bases unmatched: 5. Germline CDR1 LGHNA, CDR2 YSLEER. This CDR3 contains 15 residues.

The chain couples TRBV13 to TRBJ1-2; no definite D call. The CDR3 extends over 13 amino acids. CDR1 and CDR2 (germline): PRHDT, FYEKMQ (reference sequence). Trimming took 2 bases from V and 6 from J, leaving 10 bases between them. The CDR3 DNA follows: TGTGCCAGCAGCTTAAGTACAGAGGATGGCTACACCTTC. As protein: CASSLSTEDGYTF.

This clone was seen only a few times. The rearrangement links TRBV27 to TRBJ1-2, with 9 bases that match TRBD1. V lost 4 bases, J lost 4 bases, and 13 bases stayed unmatched. The germline CDR1 and CDR2 sequences are MNHEY and SMNVEV (reference sequence). This CDR3 has 17 residues. Here the CDR3 DNA reads TGTGCCAGCAGTTCATCATACCCGGGACAGGGAATCTATGGCTACACCTTC. Amino acid sequence: CASSSSYPGQGIYGYTF.

This chain links TRBV18 with TRBJ1-1, with TRBD1 as a possible D gene (5 bases). This CDR3 comprises 14 residues. Trimming shortened V by 3 bases and J by 1 base, and 9 bases separated the two germline ends. Germline V gives CDR1 KGHSH, CDR2 LQKENI. The CDR3 DNA follows: TGTGCCAGCTCACCGATGACAGAGAACACTGAAGCTTTCTTT. Translated, it gives CASSPMTENTEAFF.

This clone came up once. J is TRBJ1-6 and V is TRBV6-6; D unclear. Germline V gene lookup returns CDR1 MNHNY and CDR2 SVGAGI (reference sequence). The CDR3 runs to 13 residues. V lost 0 bases and J lost 8, with 5 bases in between. The CDR3 DNA reads as TGTGCCAGCAGTTACTCCCTGGATTCACCCCTCCACTTT. Protein sequence: CASSYSLDSPLHF.

This sequence joins TRBV5-4 and TRBJ2-7, with D possibly being TRBD2 (7 bases). The V and J ends lost 1 base and 6 bases respectively, with 14 bases between them. Germline assignment: CDR1 SGHNT and CDR2 YYREEE (reference sequence). The CDR3 extends over 14 amino acids. CDR3 DNA: TGTGCCAGCAGCTTGTGGGGCGGGGGCGGCGAGCAGTACTTC. Its protein product is CASSLWGGGGEQYF.

This chain joins TRBV30 and TRBJ1-2; D gene ambiguous. V dropped 0 bases and J dropped 8 bases, with 16 bases sitting between them. Germline V gene lookup returns CDR1 GTSNPN and CDR2 SVGIG (reference sequence). There are 14 residues in the CDR3. The chain's CDR3 is CAWSVSGAFRGYTF. In DNA form, the CDR3 reads TGTGCCTGGAGTGTATCGGGAGCATTCCGAGGCTACACCTTC.